The 18 T cell receptor beta chains below come from one sample, sequenced in a study of regulatory T cells in long-lasting Graves disease. The time point here: newly diagnosed GD, antithyroid drugs for less than 3 months. The TCR library was made from RNA extracted from PBMCs. Arm-PCR with iRepertoire HTBI primers amplified the CDR3 regions for these TCR beta libraries. TCRdb reanalysed the multiplex PCR reads using MiXCR and keeps one entry per CDR3 protein. Here the sample spans about half a million distinct CDR3 sequences, 12% being singletons. These records were also assigned to another study, of T cells in Graves' hyperthyroidism and ophthalmopathy.

This sample comprised peripheral blood mononuclear cells (PBMCs), obtained at new diagnosis, from a patient treated with antithyroid drugs. The receptors stem from a woman aged 30 to 39 with Graves disease.

Here the CDR3 DNA reads TGTGCCAGCAGCTGGACCGGGGGGACAGGGAGGGGCTCCTACGAGCAGTACTTC. Encoded protein: CASSWTGGTGRGSYEQYF. V usage is TRBV5-6 and J usage is TRBJ2-7; TRBD1 matches 9 bases. The V gene's germline CDR1 is SGHDT and CDR2 YYEEEE. With 3 bases clipped from V and 0 bases from J, the junction kept 13 bases outside the gene matches. The CDR3 is 18 residues long.

This clonotype came up many times. V is TRBV9 and J is TRBJ2-6; D unresolved. The CDR3 has 13 residues. Looked up from germline, CDR1 is SGDLS and CDR2 is YYNGEE. Trimming took 5 bases from V and 2 from J, leaving 5 bases between them. CDR3 amino acids: CASRGPGANVLTF. CDR3 nucleotide sequence: TGTGCCAGCAGGGGCCCTGGGGCCAACGTCCTGACTTTC.

Ten or more counts support this clonotype. The rearrangement joins TRBV20-1 to TRBJ2-1; TRBD1 matches at 8 bases. This CDR3 region has 14 residues. The trim removed 2 bases at V and 3 bases at J, leaving 3 bases unmatched. Germline CDR1 and CDR2: DFQATT and SNEGSKA (reference sequence). The CDR3 sequence: CSARTGTGYNEQFF. The CDR3 DNA reads as TGCAGTGCTAGAACCGGGACAGGCTACAATGAGCAGTTCTTC.

This clonotype occurred a few times. The J gene is TRBJ2-7, the V gene TRBV20-1; TRBD1 might be the D (5 bases). There are 14 residues in the CDR3. Trimming took off 0 bases at V and 4 bases at J, with 13 bases between the two ends. CDR1 is DFQATT and CDR2 is SNEGSKA in the germline V gene (reference sequence). CDR3 region: CSARDVGVSYEQYF. The CDR3 DNA reads TGCAGTGCTAGAGATGTAGGGGTCAGTTACGAGCAGTACTTC.

This clonotype was recorded many times. The gene calls are TRBV30 and TRBJ2-1; the D is unclear. The CDR3 loop spans 15 amino acids. Germline V CDR1 and CDR2: GTSNPN, SVGIG (reference sequence). V lost 5 bases and J 0 bases, leaving 14 bases between the germline ends. CDR3 loop: CAWGGPAGSYNEQFF. DNA for the CDR3: TGTGCCTGGGGTGGCCCGGCCGGCTCCTACAATGAGCAGTTCTTC.

This clonotype was observed at least ten times. The V gene is TRBV7-9, the J gene TRBJ2-7, with D perhaps TRBD1 (7 bases). V gave up 1 base and J gave up 2 bases, with 12 bases separating them. Germline CDR1 is SEHNR and CDR2 is FQNEAQ (reference sequence). This CDR3 is built from 15 residues. The CDR3 nucleotides read TGTGCCAGCAGCTTAGACAGCAGGGGGGCCTACGAGCAGTACTTC. It specifies CASSLDSRGAYEQYF.

To note about this clonotype: The junction departs from the called germline gene at one end, perhaps through a read error. This chain connects TRBV20-1 to TRBJ2-1; 12 bases fit TRBD2. The CDR3 consists of 15 residues. Germline V gene sequence: CDR1 DFQATT, CDR2 SNEGSKA (reference sequence). CDR3: CSASVLAGGLNEHFF. The DNA for the CDR3 is TGCAGTGCTAGTGTACTAGCGGGAGGATTGAATGAGCATTTCTTC.

This clonotype came up many times. J is TRBJ2-3 and V is TRBV2; D is ambiguous. V gave up 4 bases and J gave up 0 bases, with 8 bases separating them. This CDR3 contains 14 residues. Germline V gene sequence: CDR1 SNHLY, CDR2 FYNNEI. CDR3 residues: CASSVGRSTDTQYF. The CDR3, as DNA: TGTGCCAGCAGTGTAGGCAGGAGCACAGATACGCAGTATTTT.

This clonotype was found a few times. V is TRBV4-1 and J is TRBJ2-1, with 9 bases aligning to TRBD1. The germline CDR1 and CDR2 sequences are MGHRA and YSYEKL. With V trimmed by 4 bases and J by 8 bases, 12 bases remained unmatched. The CDR3 contains 16 residues. CDR3 DNA sequence: TGCGCCAGCAGCCGAACTTACAGGGGGCAGGGGGATGAGCAGTTCTTC. As protein: CASSRTYRGQGDEQFF.

In this sample, this clonotype turned up many times. J is TRBJ1-2 and V is TRBV6-1; D gene uncertain. CDR1 MNHNS and CDR2 SASEGT come from the germline V gene. V gave up 4 bases and J gave up 8 bases, with 20 bases separating them. This CDR3 comprises 15 residues. The CDR3 nucleotides are TGTGCCAGCAGTGTTGCCGTGGCCGGGTCCGGCGGCTACACCTTC. Amino acids: CASSVAVAGSGGYTF.

This clonotype was observed many times. The chain uses TRBV6-1 and TRBJ1-5; no clear D. The length of the CDR3 is 15 residues. Germline CDR1 and CDR2: MNHNS and SASEGT. The V and J ends lost 7 bases and 6 bases respectively, with 19 bases between them. The CDR3 region has the DNA TGTGCCAGCAAGGTAGGAGGGCTGGAAGGTCAGCCCCAGCATTTT. Its translation: CASKVGGLEGQPQHF.

In this sample, this clonotype turned up a few times. V usage is TRBV3-1 and J usage is TRBJ2-1; D remains ambiguous. V was trimmed by 1 base and J by 11 bases, leaving 3 bases between them. Germline CDR1 reads LGHDT; CDR2 reads YNNKEL (reference sequence). This CDR3 is 10 amino acids long. The CDR3 DNA is TGTGCCAGCAGCCAAGTTCAGCAGTTCTTC. This encodes CASSQVQQFF.

This clonotype was detected only a few times. Just one base apart from a much larger clone, this may be a read error. The rearrangement links TRBV27 to TRBJ1-2; TRBD1 matches 7 bases. Per germline, CDR1 MNHEY and CDR2 SMNVEV (reference sequence). The CDR3 is 15 residues long. The CDR3 protein is CVSSPWGQSNYGYTF. Here the CDR3 DNA reads TGTGTCAGCAGTCCATGGGGACAGTCGAACTATGGCTACACCTTC.

This clonotype was counted many times. The gene calls are TRBV11-2 and TRBJ2-3; 7 nucleotides match TRBD1. This CDR3 region has 19 residues. Germline V lookup: CDR1 SGHAT, CDR2 FQNNGV. V lost 1 base, J lost 2 bases, and 15 bases stayed unmatched. The CDR3 DNA reads as TGTGCCAGCAGCTTAGTTTTCGGGACAGCTCTGCCTTTCACAGATACGCAGTATTTT. Translating it yields CASSLVFGTALPFTDTQYF.

This clonotype was observed many times. J is TRBJ2-7 and V is TRBV7-8; D not resolved. CDR3 length: 12 amino acids. The V end was cut by 0 bases, the J end by 3 bases, with 3 bases between. CDR1 is SGHVS, CDR2 FQNEAQ, per germline. CDR3 sequence (DNA): TGTGCCAGCAGCTTAGCGGTCTACGAGCAGTACTTC. Protein product: CASSLAVYEQYF.

The table lists this clonotype with many counts. The chain has TRBV12-3 or TRBV12-4 and TRBJ2-1, with 7 positions matching TRBD2. CDR3 length: 15 amino acids. The trim removed 3 bases at V and 5 bases at J, leaving 7 bases unmatched. As DNA, the CDR3 is TGTGCCAGCAGTTTCGGCCTAGCGGCACACAATGAGCAGTTCTTC. Protein sequence: CASSFGLAAHNEQFF.

This clonotype was seen a handful of times. The gene calls are TRBV30 and TRBJ1-2; D not certain. V was shortened by 3 bases and J by 8 bases, with 16 bases between the two germline ends. This CDR3 spans 13 amino acids. Germline V gene sequence: CDR1 GTSNPN, CDR2 SVGIG (reference sequence). The CDR3 DNA reads TGTGCCTGGAGACGACAATCACCTAGGGGCTACACCTTC. Protein product: CAWRRQSPRGYTF.

This clonotype has ten or more counts. V and J are TRBV9 and TRBJ2-7; no clear D gene. Germline V CDR1 and CDR2: SGDLS, YYNGEE. CDR3 length equals 14 residues. V lost 0 bases to trimming and J lost 4 bases, with 11 bases between them. The chain's CDR3 is CASSVGYSKYEQYF. CDR3 nucleotide sequence: TGTGCCAGCAGCGTAGGATACAGCAAATACGAGCAGTACTTC.